The next 14 T cell receptor beta chains were all read from a single sample in a study of PD-L1 blockade in urothelial cancer. Only in-frame clones appear in the TCRdb table, and some are missing; sequencing was by immunoSEQ multiplex PCR. The table shows 50,000 or so clones, with around 82% occurring only once. The source material was PBMCs, sampled around atezolizumab (anti-PD-L1) treatment. Receptors were obtained from a man in his forties or fifties with urothelial cancer.

The chain links TRBV11-2 to TRBJ2-7; 9 bases are a match to TRBD1. CDR3 size: 14 residues. Germline V gene sequence: CDR1 SGHAT, CDR2 FQNNGV. The J segment lost 7 bases and the V segment lost 3 bases, leaving 7 bases of the junction unmatched. CDR3 DNA: TGTGCCAGCAGCTTCGGGACAGGGTCTGGGGAGCAGTACTTC. Residues: CASSFGTGSGEQYF.

The rearrangement uses TRBV28 and TRBJ1-1, with D unclear. The CDR3 is 12 amino acids. Germline V gene sequence: CDR1 MDHEN, CDR2 SYDVKM. The germline V and J ends were trimmed by 5 bases and 4 bases, with 8 bases remaining between them. CDR3 coding DNA: TGTGCCAGCAGTCCCCAGGCCACTGAAGCTTTCTTT. Translation gives CASSPQATEAFF.

The rearrangement links TRBV7-9 to TRBJ2-1; 7 nucleotides line up with TRBD1. V dropped 5 bases and J dropped 1; count of bases not matched to a gene: 5. The germline V gene has CDR1 SEHNR and CDR2 FQNEAQ (reference sequence). The CDR3 has 15 residues. The CDR3 nucleotides are TGTGCCAGCAGCACAGGGGAGAGATCCTACAATGAGCAGTTCTTC. Residues: CASSTGERSYNEQFF.

V gene TRBV27 combines with J gene TRBJ1-4; 7 bases align to TRBD1. The ends lost 3 bases at V and 4 bases at J; junction bases unmatched: 5. The length of the CDR3 is 15 residues. CDR1 MNHEY and CDR2 SMNVEV come from the germline V gene (reference sequence). The CDR3: CASSLYGDSNEKLFF. The DNA for the CDR3 is TGTGCCAGCAGTTTGTACGGGGACAGTAATGAAAAACTGTTTTTT.

J is TRBJ2-1 and V is TRBV6-5, with TRBD1 identical over 8 bases. The length of the CDR3 is 13 residues. Germline-derived CDR1 and CDR2 are MNHEY and SVGAGI. V lost 6 bases, J lost 9 bases, and 7 bases stayed unmatched. For the CDR3, the DNA is TGTGCCAGCAGGCGGACAGGGTTGCGTGAGCAGTTCTTC. The encoded protein is CASRRTGLREQFF.

The genes are TRBV19 and TRBJ2-3; 8 nucleotides agree with TRBD2. CDR1 and CDR2 (germline): LNHDA, SQIVND (reference sequence). This CDR3 comprises 18 residues. J gave up 4 bases and V 3 bases, and 15 bases lay outside the gene matches. This CDR3 is CASSIGPSGRVRADTQYF. The CDR3 DNA follows: TGTGCCAGTAGTATCGGGCCGAGCGGGAGAGTACGAGCAGATACGCAGTATTTT.

The J gene is TRBJ1-3, the V gene TRBV6-1, with 9 bases fitting TRBD1. There are 14 residues in the CDR3. With V trimmed by 7 bases and J by 6 bases, 7 bases remained unmatched. Germline V CDR1 and CDR2: MNHNS, SASEGT. CDR3 DNA: TGTGCCAGCACAGGACAGGGGAAGACAAACACCATATATTTT. As protein: CASTGQGKTNTIYF.

The chain joins TRBV6-5 to TRBJ1-2; D is possibly TRBD1 (6 bases). CDR3 length equals 13 residues. V was cut by 4 bases and J by 7 bases, with 13 bases left in between. Per the germline V gene, CDR1 is MNHEY and CDR2 is SVGAGI. The chain's CDR3 is CASSSKTGPGYTF. The CDR3 DNA reads as TGTGCCAGCAGTTCTAAAACAGGGCCTGGCTACACCTTC.

The V and J genes are TRBV5-4 and TRBJ2-7, with D unclear. The V end was cut by 3 bases, the J end by 8 bases, with 24 bases between. Germline V gives CDR1 SGHNT, CDR2 YYREEE (reference sequence). The CDR3 consists of 16 residues. CDR3 coding DNA: TGTGCCAGCAGCTCCGGTGGGCCAGGTCTCCCTGGAAAGCAGTACTTC. Encoded protein: CASSSGGPGLPGKQYF.

CDR3 loop: CASSDSPSAGVYEQYF. CDR3 DNA sequence: TGCGCCAGCAGCGACTCCCCCTCAGCGGGAGTTTACGAGCAGTACTTC. The chain carries TRBV5-1 and TRBJ2-7; 8 bases are a match to TRBD2. CDR1 is SGHRS and CDR2 is YFSETQ in the germline V gene. CDR3 size: 16 residues. V shed 4 bases and J 4 bases; nucleotides not matched to a gene: 13.

There are a few counts of this clone. J is TRBJ2-1 and V is TRBV11-3, with D maybe TRBD1 (6 bases). The CDR3 extends over 14 amino acids. CDR1 SGHNT and CDR2 YENEEA come from the germline V gene. Between the trimmed V and J ends, which lost 5 bases and 3 bases, there was a span of 11 bases. Here the CDR3 DNA reads TGTGCCAGCAGCCCACAGGGAGTCTACAATGAGCAGTTCTTC. Residues: CASSPQGVYNEQFF.

The rearrangement joins TRBV2 to TRBJ1-5; the match to TRBD1 covers 9 bases. The V segment lost 7 bases and the J segment 3 bases; nucleotides outside the gene matches: 4. In germline, CDR1 is SNHLY, CDR2 FYNNEI. This CDR3 region has 14 residues. CDR3 protein: CASTRDRVNQPQHF. DNA of the CDR3: TGTGCCAGCACCCGGGACAGGGTCAATCAGCCCCAGCATTTT.

The V and J genes are TRBV6-6 and TRBJ2-1, with TRBD2 as a possible D gene (6 bases). Germline V gives CDR1 MNHNY, CDR2 SVGAGI (reference sequence). The V gene lost 0 bases and the J gene lost 9 bases, with 9 bases spanning the gap. This CDR3 has 13 residues. The CDR3 region is CASSYSEAGEQFF. Written as DNA, the CDR3 is TGTGCCAGCAGTTACTCGGAAGCGGGTGAGCAGTTCTTC.

The V gene is TRBV7-9, the J gene TRBJ2-7, with 7 bases identical to TRBD2. J gave up 4 bases and V 4 bases, and 7 bases lay outside the gene matches. Germline V lookup: CDR1 SEHNR, CDR2 FQNEAQ (reference sequence). The CDR3 runs to 14 residues. The CDR3 bases are TGTGCCAGCAGCTCCAGCGGGAAGGGGTACGAGCAGTACTTC. Translated, it gives CASSSSGKGYEQYF.